The following is a T cell receptor (beta chain) sequence with its context. Its target is not known. The length of the CDR3 is 11 residues. V was pared by 6 bases and J by 8 bases, with 3 bases of the junction left unmatched. Per the germline V gene, CDR1 is MNHEY and CDR2 is SVGAGI. The data were obtained in a study of cytotoxic CD8 clonotypes in ibrutinib-treated CLL. Depth targeted 1 in 200,000 to 1 in 1 million T cells, averaging 10x coverage per clonotype. Data came from immunoSEQ multiplex PCR; TCRdb stores just in-frame clones and leaves some out. The table has over 95,000 clones, approximately 58% seen once. Broader study findings: At baseline, clonality was higher than in age-matched healthy donors and correlated with CD8+ counts. Clonality showed a rise at ibrutinib response that reversed toward baseline at progression.

The TCR comes from a human donor with chronic lymphocytic leukemia. The sequencing here drew on PBMCs, taken after 24 months of ibrutinib treatment. This chain uses TRBV6-5 with TRBJ1-1, with TRBD1 identical over 7 bases. CDR3 bases: TGTGCCAGCAGCTGGGGACAGGAAGCTTTCTTT. Amino acid sequence: CASSWGQEAFF.